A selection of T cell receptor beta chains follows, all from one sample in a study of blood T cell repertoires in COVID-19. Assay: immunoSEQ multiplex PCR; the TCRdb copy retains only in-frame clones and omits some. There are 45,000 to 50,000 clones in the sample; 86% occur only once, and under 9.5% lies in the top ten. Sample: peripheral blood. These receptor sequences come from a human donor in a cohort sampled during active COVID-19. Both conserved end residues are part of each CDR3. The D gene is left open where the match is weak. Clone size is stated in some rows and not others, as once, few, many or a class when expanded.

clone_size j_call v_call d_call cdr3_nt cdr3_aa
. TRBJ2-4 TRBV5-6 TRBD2 TGTGCCAGCAGCCCGGGGGACTATGACATTCAGTACTTC CASSPGDYDIQYF
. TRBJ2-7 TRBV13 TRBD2 TGTGCCAGCAGCGACTCAGCGGGGGCCTACGAGCAGTACTTC CASSDSAGAYEQYF
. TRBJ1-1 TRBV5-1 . TGCGCCAGCAGCTTGCAGGGCGGCGGGGGCGAGACTGAAGCTTTCTTT CASSLQGGGGETEAFF
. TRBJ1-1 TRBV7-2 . TGTGCCAGCAGCCCCCGCGGGTCCCCAGAGAACACTGAAGCTTTCTTT CASSPRGSPENTEAFF
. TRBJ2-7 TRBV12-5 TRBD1 TGTGCTAGTGGTTTGAGGGGGACAGGGGGCGGCTACGAGCAGTACTTC CASGLRGTGGGYEQYF
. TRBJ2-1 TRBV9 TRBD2 TGTGCCAGCAGCGTAGATAGGGCGGGGGTGCTGGATGAGCAGTTCTTC CASSVDRAGVLDEQFF
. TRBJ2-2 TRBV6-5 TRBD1 TGTGCCAGCAGTTCCCGGGACAGGATTTTCACCGGGGAGCTGTTTTTT CASSSRDRIFTGELFF
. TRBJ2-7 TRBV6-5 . TGTGCCAGCAGTTACGGTGCGGGAACGTTGTACGAGCAGTACTTC CASSYGAGTLYEQYF
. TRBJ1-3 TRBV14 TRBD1 TGTGCCAGCAGCCAACCGGGACAGGGGAACACCATATATTTT CASSQPGQGNTIYF
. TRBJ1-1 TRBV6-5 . TGTGCCAGCAGGCCCCAAGGGTTAGCGGACACTGAAGCTTTCTTT CASRPQGLADTEAFF
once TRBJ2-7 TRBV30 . TGTGGTCTGGGCCAGGATTCGAGCTCCTACGAGCAGTACTTC CGLGQDSSSYEQYF